This is a list of T cell receptor beta chains from one sample in a study of shared clonotypes between healthy human individuals. TCRdb keeps only in-frame clones here, not all; method: immunoSEQ multiplex PCR. The profile shows millions of clones, just over 90% of them singletons. The sample taken for sequencing was naive CD4+ T cells sorted from blood. The receptors originated from a man aged 18 to 35 in good health. Both conserved end residues are part of each CDR3. The order of the fields is J gene, V gene, D gene, clone size, CDR3 DNA, CDR3 protein. The D gene is left open where the match is weak. Clone size appears in some rows only: once, few, many, or a class for an expanded clone.

J: TRBJ2-3
V: TRBV6-1
D: TRBD2
size: NA
DNA: TGTGCCAGCAGTGAAGGGACTAGCGGGAAAGATACGCAGTATTTT
CDR3: CASSEGTSGKDTQYF

J: TRBJ2-3
V: TRBV11-2
D: NA
size: NA
DNA: TGTGCCAGCAGCCCACGGACTAACACAGATACGCAGTATTTT
CDR3: CASSPRTNTDTQYF

J: TRBJ2-3
V: TRBV7-2
D: TRBD2
size: NA
DNA: TGTGCCAGCCGGAGCGGGGGGGCCCTGACAGATACGCAGTATTTT
CDR3: CASRSGGALTDTQYF

J: TRBJ1-4
V: TRBV27
D: NA
size: NA
DNA: TGTGCCAGCAGTTCGACGGGGACTAATGAAAAACTGTTTTTT
CDR3: CASSSTGTNEKLFF

J: TRBJ2-7
V: TRBV5-4
D: NA
size: once
DNA: TGTGCCAGCAGCACCCAAGGGCACTCCTACGAGCAGTACTTC
CDR3: CASSTQGHSYEQYF

J: TRBJ1-3
V: TRBV11-1
D: TRBD1
size: once
DNA: TGTGCCAGCAGCTTCGACAGGGGAGGAATGGATTTT
CDR3: CASSFDRGGMDF

J: TRBJ2-3
V: TRBV5-4
D: NA
size: NA
DNA: TGTGCCAGCAGCACGACAGGTTCAGATACGCAGTATTTT
CDR3: CASSTTGSDTQYF

J: TRBJ2-1
V: TRBV18
D: NA
size: once
DNA: TGTGCCAGCTCACCACAAAGAGGAGACCCCTTCTACAATGAGCAGTTCTTC
CDR3: CASSPQRGDPFYNEQFF

J: TRBJ1-2
V: TRBV18
D: TRBD1
size: NA
DNA: TGTGCCAGCTCACCAAATACAGGGGGAGGCTACACCTTC
CDR3: CASSPNTGGGYTF

J: TRBJ2-7
V: TRBV30
D: NA
size: NA
DNA: TGTGCCTGGAGGACAGGAGGATCCTACGAGCAGTACTTC
CDR3: CAWRTGGSYEQYF